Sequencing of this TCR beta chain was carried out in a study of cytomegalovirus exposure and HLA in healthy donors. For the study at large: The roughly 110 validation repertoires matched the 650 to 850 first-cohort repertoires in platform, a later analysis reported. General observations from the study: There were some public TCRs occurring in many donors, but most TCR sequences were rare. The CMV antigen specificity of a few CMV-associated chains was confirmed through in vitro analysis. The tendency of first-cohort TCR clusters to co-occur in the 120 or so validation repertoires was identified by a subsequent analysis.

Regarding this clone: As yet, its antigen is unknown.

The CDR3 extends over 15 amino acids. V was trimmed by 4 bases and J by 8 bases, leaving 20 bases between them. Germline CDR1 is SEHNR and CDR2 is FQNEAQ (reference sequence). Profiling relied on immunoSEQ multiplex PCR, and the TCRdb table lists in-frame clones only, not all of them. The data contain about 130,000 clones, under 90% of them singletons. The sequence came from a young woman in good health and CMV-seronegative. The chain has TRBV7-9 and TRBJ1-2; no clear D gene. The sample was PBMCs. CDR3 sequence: CASSSALRVSGGYTF. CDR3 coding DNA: TGTGCCAGCAGCTCCGCTTTGAGGGTTTCGGGAGGCTACACCTTC.